This paragraph covers one T cell receptor (beta chain) sequence. TCRdb's copy holds only in-frame clones and misses some; the assay was immunoSEQ multiplex PCR. The sample lists approximately 90,000 clones; around 94% were seen once. Germline V gives CDR1 LNHDA, CDR2 SQIVND (reference sequence). The CDR3 loop spans 13 amino acids. Germline trimming cut 6 bases from V and 4 bases from J; bases unmatched to any gene: 2. This specimen comes from a study of T cell changes during pregnancy in multiple sclerosis. The source material was peripheral blood, sampled in the third trimester of pregnancy. The genes are TRBV19 and TRBJ2-2, with 7 bases matching TRBD1. The sequence derives from a female donor with multiple sclerosis, enrolled in a pregnancy study. The CDR3 coding sequence is TGTGCCAGTAGCAGGGACAGCACCGGGGAGCTGTTTTTT. Encoded protein: CASSRDSTGELFF.